Listed here are 19 T cell receptor beta chains from one sample, sequenced in a study of human T cells and chemical hapten exposure (dated by TCRdb to about 2021). To prepare the library, RACE was applied. Sequencing was performed on a NextSeq 500. In-frame beta chains were kept once TCRdb had trimmed the public reads at Q25 with fastp and called clones with MiXCR. Merged by CDR3 protein, the rows form single entries marked with the most common genes and DNA. The sample table lists about 40,000 distinct CDR3 sequences, 3% to 3.5% of them with a count of one. Together, the top ten hold more than 6.5% of the sample. What the time point label conveys for this sample: patch test 2, 6 weeks after DPC sensitization. The treatment or condition label, as the study defines it: therapeutic diphenylcyclopropenone sensitization with weekly scalp DPC. This specimen was whole blood, taken in connection with sensitization to the hapten diphenylcyclopropenone (DPC). The source of these receptors is a man aged 40-49 years with alopecia areata. Some clones in this sample may be carry-over from other donors' samples.

This clonotype has just a few counts. The J gene is TRBJ2-2, the V gene TRBV30; D gene ambiguous. The germline V and J ends were trimmed by 3 bases and 3 bases, with 2 bases remaining between them. Germline CDR1 is GTSNPN and CDR2 is SVGIG (reference sequence). The CDR3 spans 11 residues. The CDR3 loop is CAWRDTGELFF. CDR3 sequence (DNA): TGTGCCTGGAGGGACACCGGGGAGCTGTTTTTT. Filled out from reference TRBV30 and TRBJ2-2, the complete variable domain reads SQTIHQWPATLVQPVGSPLSLECTVEGTSNPNLYWYRQAAGRGLQLLFYSVGIGQISSEVPQNLSASRPQDRQFILSSKKLLLSDSGFYLCAWRDTGELFFGEGSRLTVL.

With respect to this clonotype: A much larger clonotype is one base distant, so this may be a read error. The chain recombines TRBV28 with TRBJ1-1; D perhaps matches TRBD1 (5 bases). CDR1 and CDR2 from the germline V gene are MDHEN and SYDVKM. CDR3 length: 16 amino acids. CDR3 DNA sequence: TGTGCCAGCAGTTTAGGGGTCGGGGGGTCGAACGCTGAAGCTTTCTTT. Translating gives CASSLGVGGSNAEAFF.

This clonotype has a count of ten or more. The V and J genes are TRBV29-1 and TRBJ2-1, with 14 bases aligning to TRBD2. Per the germline V gene, CDR1 is SQVTM and CDR2 is ANQGSEA. V lost 4 bases to trimming and J lost 7 bases; unmatched junction nucleotides: 6. CDR3 length equals 15 residues. Here the CDR3 reads CSVAGTSGRGNEQFF. The CDR3 DNA is TGCAGCGTTGCCGGGACTAGCGGGAGAGGAAATGAGCAGTTCTTC.

This clonotype was counted ten times or more. This chain joins TRBV2 and TRBJ2-3; D call uncertain. This CDR3 has 13 amino acids. V was trimmed by 3 bases and J by 4 bases, leaving 8 bases between them. The germline V gene encodes CDR1 SNHLY and CDR2 FYNNEI. The CDR3: CASSDPTPDTQYF. As DNA, the CDR3 is TGTGCCAGCAGTGACCCAACGCCAGATACGCAGTATTTT.

At least ten counts were recorded for this clonotype. J is TRBJ2-1 and V is TRBV2; possibly TRBD1 for D (6 bases). There are 13 residues in the CDR3. Germline lookup yields CDR1 SNHLY and CDR2 FYNNEI. Trimming removed 8 bases from V and 7 bases from J, with 15 bases in between. CDR3 in DNA: TGTGCCAGCGGGACCAGGGGAATGAATGAGCAGTTCTTC. Translated: CASGTRGMNEQFF.

Ten or more counts support this clonotype. V gene TRBV7-9 combines with J gene TRBJ2-2; 8 bases align to TRBD2. This CDR3 is built from 19 residues. V shed 4 bases, J shed 0 bases, and the junction held 13 bases outside the gene matches. Germline assignment: CDR1 SEHNR and CDR2 FQNEAQ (reference sequence). CDR3 nucleotides: TGTGCCAGCAGCTCCTCCCCGACCGTGGGACTAGCGAACACCGGGGAGCTGTTTTTT. Protein: CASSSSPTVGLANTGELFF. Drawing the rest from reference TRBV7-9 and TRBJ2-2, the complete variable domain is DTGVSQNPRHKITKRGQNVTFRCDPISEHNRLYWYRQTLGQGPEFLTYFQNEAQLEKSRLLSDRFSAERPKGSFSTLEIQRTEQGDSAMYLCASSSSPTVGLANTGELFFGEGSRLTVL.

This clonotype was observed a few times. The chain joins TRBV5-5 to TRBJ1-1, with a weak D call TRBD1 (5 bases). The germline V gene has CDR1 SGHKS and CDR2 YYEKEE (reference sequence). This CDR3 comprises 16 residues. Trimming removed 0 bases from V and 2 bases from J, with 14 bases in between. Written as DNA, the CDR3 is TGTGCCAGCAGCTTGGGTCAGGGAAACTTAAACACTGAAGCTTTCTTT. As protein: CASSLGQGNLNTEAFF.

This clonotype was recorded many times. The J gene is TRBJ2-3, the V gene TRBV5-5; 8 bases map to TRBD1. CDR1 is SGHKS and CDR2 is YYEKEE in the germline V gene (reference sequence). J gave up 2 bases and V 3 bases, and 8 bases lay outside the gene matches. CDR3 length: 16 amino acids. In nucleotides, the CDR3 is TGTGCCAGCAGCTCCGCCGGACAGGGATTCACAGATACGCAGTATTTT. Its protein is CASSSAGQGFTDTQYF.

V usage is TRBV5-4 and J usage is TRBJ1-2, with 10 nucleotides matching TRBD1. Unmatched junction bases numbered 9, after V lost 4 bases and J lost 6 bases. The CDR3 is made up of 15 amino acids. CDR1 and CDR2 from the germline V gene are SGHNT and YYREEE (reference sequence). The CDR3: CASSRTGGTRDGYTF. The CDR3 DNA reads TGTGCCAGCAGCCGGACAGGGGGAACAAGGGATGGCTACACCTTC.

This clonotype was counted many times. The chain is built from TRBV28 and TRBJ1-3; D uncertain. Germline V lookup: CDR1 MDHEN, CDR2 SYDVKM. CDR3 length: 13 residues. Trimming pared 2 bases from V and 8 bases from J, leaving 10 bases between. CDR3: CASSLGPGYTIYF. CDR3 DNA sequence: TGTGCCAGCAGTTTAGGACCCGGTTACACCATATATTTT.

This clonotype was seen at least ten times. This sequence joins TRBV14 and TRBJ2-7; 14 bases line up with TRBD2. Unmatched junction bases numbered 1, after V lost 3 bases and J lost 6 bases. CDR1 SGHDN and CDR2 FVKESK come from the germline V gene. CDR3 length: 14 amino acids. Here the CDR3 reads CASSQTSGRGEQYF. The CDR3 DNA reads as TGTGCCAGCAGCCAGACTAGCGGGAGGGGCGAGCAGTACTTC.

This clonotype was counted many times. This rearrangement joins TRBV5-1 to TRBJ2-3; D is unresolved. Germline-derived CDR1 and CDR2 are SGHRS and YFSETQ. The CDR3 covers 15 residues. Trimming left V 0 bases short and J 0 bases short, with 8 bases between. CDR3 amino acids: CASSLVGASTDTQYF. The DNA for the CDR3 is TGCGCCAGCAGCTTGGTGGGTGCTAGCACAGATACGCAGTATTTT.

This clonotype was seen at least ten times. This chain links TRBV7-9 with TRBJ1-4; D is possibly TRBD1 (5 bases). The V gene lost 6 bases and the J gene lost 5 bases, with 16 bases spanning the gap. CDR3 size: 15 residues. The germline CDR1 and CDR2 sequences are SEHNR and FQNEAQ (reference sequence). In nucleotides, the CDR3 is TGTGCCAGCAGATCCGACAGACACAAAAATGAAAAACTGTTTTTT. Its protein is CASRSDRHKNEKLFF.

This clonotype was seen a few times. The genes are TRBV12-5 and TRBJ2-1; perhaps TRBD1 as D (6 bases). The CDR3 sequence is 15 residues long. Germline V lookup: CDR1 LGHNT, CDR2 FRNRAP. V gave up 6 bases and J gave up 2 bases, with 14 bases separating them. The DNA of the CDR3 is TGTGCTAGTGGCCTCATGGGACATACCTACAATGAGCAGTTCTTC. Translating gives CASGLMGHTYNEQFF.

This clonotype was picked up many times. The chain is built from TRBV10-1 and TRBJ1-1, with TRBD1 identical over 8 bases. Germline trimming cut 5 bases from V and 0 bases from J; bases unmatched to any gene: 8. Germline-derived CDR1 and CDR2 are WNHNN and SYGVQD (reference sequence). The CDR3 loop spans 16 amino acids. The CDR3 DNA reads TGCGCCAGCAGTTACGGGCCAGGGGGCCTGAACACTGAAGCTTTCTTT. Translated, it gives CASSYGPGGLNTEAFF.

Many counts were recorded for this clonotype. The chain employs TRBV6-6 and TRBJ2-3; a possible D gene is TRBD2 (6 bases). This CDR3 has 16 residues. Germline V lookup: CDR1 MNHNY, CDR2 SVGAGI (reference sequence). Trimming cost V 7 bases and J 1 base, with 18 bases left between them. The CDR3 region has the DNA TGTGCCAGCACCGAACGGGCGGGAATGGGCACAGATACGCAGTATTTT. Its protein is CASTERAGMGTDTQYF.

In this sample, this clonotype turned up many times. This rearrangement joins TRBV14 to TRBJ2-2, with TRBD1 identical over 8 bases. This CDR3 spans 17 amino acids. V shed 1 base and J 0 bases; nucleotides not matched to a gene: 4. Germline values: CDR1 SGHDN, CDR2 FVKESK. CDR3 sequence reads: CASSQAQGGANTGELFF. The CDR3, as DNA: TGTGCCAGCAGCCAAGCACAGGGGGGAGCGAACACCGGGGAGCTGTTTTTT.

This clonotype was found many times. The genes are TRBV20-1 and TRBJ2-5; D ambiguous. V gave up 4 bases and J gave up 1 base, with 7 bases separating them. This CDR3 has 12 amino acids. CDR1 is DFQATT, CDR2 SNEGSKA, per germline (reference sequence). The CDR3, as DNA: TGCAGTGCTATTAACAGCCAAGAGACCCAGTACTTC. Translation: CSAINSQETQYF.

This clonotype was found many times. This chain uses TRBV12-3 or TRBV12-4 with TRBJ2-7; TRBD1 matches at 10 bases. J lost 7 bases, V lost 6 bases, and 9 bases had no gene match. The CDR3 loop spans 14 amino acids. The CDR3 reads CASSWGTGAREQYF. The DNA of the CDR3 is TGTGCCAGCAGCTGGGGGACAGGGGCTCGGGAGCAGTACTTC.